This TCR beta chain originates from a study of blood T cell repertoires in COVID-19. As for the study in general: The United States, Italy and Spain supplied acute and convalescent COVID-19 samples. In each case, the material was cDNA or gDNA derived from T cells, B-cell-depleted T cells, or PBMCs.

Original analysis: Estimates of nucleated cell counts were drawn from the amplification of reference gene primers. Profiled with immunoSEQ multiplex PCR; TCRdb holds only in-frame clones, not every one. The V and J calls and the clone size are those of that table, but D and trimming were determined from the DNA. The table records 150,000 to 200,000 clones, 81% of them present only once. This CDR3 spans 12 amino acids. V dropped 5 bases and J dropped 8 bases, with 9 bases sitting between them. Germline CDR1 and CDR2: SEHNR and FQNEAQ (reference sequence). This clone has only one observation. V usage is TRBV7-9 and J usage is TRBJ1-4, with D perhaps TRBD1 (5 bases). This clonotype originated in a man in his 60s with active or convalescent COVID-19. Source material: peripheral blood. CDR3 DNA sequence: TGTGCCAGCAGCCCCCAGGGAGAAAAACTGTTTTTT. Its protein product is CASSPQGEKLFF.